Here is one TCR beta chain with its context. The antigen is not known. The source of the sample is a study of cytomegalovirus exposure and HLA in healthy donors. Study information: An analysis done earlier identified 117 million unique TCR beta sequences from approximately 200 million T cells. Study-wide results and caveats: No immune exposure information besides CMV serostatus was available. In a later analysis, specific HLA alleles were associated with 15,000 to 20,000 TCR beta sequences at a 0.05 false discovery rate. Data from an earlier analysis indicated that most TCR beta V segments were productive either about 87% or about 30% of the time.

This CDR3 contains 16 residues. Trimming cost V 4 bases and J 10 bases, with 20 bases left between them. Germline CDR1 reads KGHSH; CDR2 reads LQKENI. With 60 Vbeta and 13 Jbeta primers, the PCR was carried out. Here immunoSEQ multiplex PCR was the method, and the copy in TCRdb shows in-frame clones only, minus some. The sample contains around 150,000 clones, about 80% of which appear only once. The TCR sequence derives from a man aged 35-49 years in good health and CMV-seropositive. The sample taken for sequencing was PBMCs. V is TRBV18 and J is TRBJ1-6, with no clear D. The CDR3 spells CASSLSVQTAVSPLHF. In nucleotides, the CDR3 is TGTGCCAGCTCACTCAGCGTCCAGACTGCGGTCTCACCCCTCCACTTT.